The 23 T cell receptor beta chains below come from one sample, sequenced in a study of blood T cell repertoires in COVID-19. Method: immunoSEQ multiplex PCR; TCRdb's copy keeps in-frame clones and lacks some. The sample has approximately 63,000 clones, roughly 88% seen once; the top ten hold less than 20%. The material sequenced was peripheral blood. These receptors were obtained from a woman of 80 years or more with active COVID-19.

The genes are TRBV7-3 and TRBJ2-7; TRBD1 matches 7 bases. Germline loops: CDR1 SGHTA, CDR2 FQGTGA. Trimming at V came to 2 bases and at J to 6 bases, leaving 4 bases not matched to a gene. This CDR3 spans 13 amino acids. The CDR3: CASSLRQGSEQYF. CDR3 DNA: TGTGCCAGCAGCTTACGACAGGGCTCCGAGCAGTACTTC.

The CDR3 here is CASSPVGTGAYEQYF. The CDR3 DNA sequence: TGTGCCAGCAGCCCGGTAGGGACAGGGGCGTACGAGCAGTACTTC. The chain uses TRBV5-4 and TRBJ2-7; 10 bases map to TRBD1. After removal of 4 bases from V and 4 bases from J, the junction contained 8 bases not matched to a gene. The CDR3 length is 15 residues. The germline V gene has CDR1 SGHNT and CDR2 YYREEE (reference sequence). Supplemented by reference TRBV5-4 and TRBJ2-7, the full variable domain reads ETGVTQSPTHLIKTRGQQVTLRCSSQSGHNTVSWYQQALGQGPQFIFQYYREEENGRGNFPPRFSGLQFPNYSSELNVNALELDDSALYLCASSPVGTGAYEQYFGPGTRLTVT.

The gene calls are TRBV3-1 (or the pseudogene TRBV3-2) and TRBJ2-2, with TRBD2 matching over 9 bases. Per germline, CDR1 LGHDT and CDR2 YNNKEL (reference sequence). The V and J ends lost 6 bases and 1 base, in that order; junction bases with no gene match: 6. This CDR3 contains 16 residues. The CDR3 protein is CASSLRGGGNTGELFF. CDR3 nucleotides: TGTGCCAGCAGTCTCCGCGGGGGGGGGAACACCGGGGAGCTGTTTTTT.

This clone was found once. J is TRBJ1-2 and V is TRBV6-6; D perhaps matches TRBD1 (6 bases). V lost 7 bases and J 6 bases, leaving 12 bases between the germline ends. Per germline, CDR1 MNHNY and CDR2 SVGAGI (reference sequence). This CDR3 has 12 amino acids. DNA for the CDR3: TGTGCCAGCACATACAGGGCCCATGGCTACACCTTC. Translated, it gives CASTYRAHGYTF.

The CDR3 nucleotides are TGTGCCAGCAACCAAGAGCCGGGACTTAGGAACATTCAGTACTTC. Translation: CASNQEPGLRNIQYF. The chain is built from TRBV28 and TRBJ2-4, with D maybe TRBD2 (6 bases). The CDR3 is 15 amino acids. Germline V gives CDR1 MDHEN, CDR2 SYDVKM. V lost 7 bases, J lost 7 bases, and 20 bases lay in between.

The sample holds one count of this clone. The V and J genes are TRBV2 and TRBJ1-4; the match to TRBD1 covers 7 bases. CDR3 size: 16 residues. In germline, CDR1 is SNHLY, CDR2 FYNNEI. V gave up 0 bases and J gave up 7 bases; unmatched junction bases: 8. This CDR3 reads CASSEAPEGAGEKLFF. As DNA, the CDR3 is TGTGCCAGCAGTGAAGCACCGGAGGGGGCAGGTGAAAAACTGTTTTTT.

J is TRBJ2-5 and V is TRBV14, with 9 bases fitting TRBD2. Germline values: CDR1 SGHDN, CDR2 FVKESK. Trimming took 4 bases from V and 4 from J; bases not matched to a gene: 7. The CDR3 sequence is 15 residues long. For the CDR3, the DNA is TGTGCCAGCAGCCGTCTAGCGGGGCCGGGAGAGACCCAGTACTTC. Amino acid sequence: CASSRLAGPGETQYF.

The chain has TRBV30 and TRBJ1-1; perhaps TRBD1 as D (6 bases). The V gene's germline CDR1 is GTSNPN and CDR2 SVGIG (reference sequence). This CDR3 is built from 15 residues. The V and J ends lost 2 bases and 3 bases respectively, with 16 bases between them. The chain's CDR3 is CAWSPPDRTYTEAFF. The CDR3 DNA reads TGTGCCTGGAGTCCCCCCGACAGGACCTACACTGAAGCTTTCTTT.

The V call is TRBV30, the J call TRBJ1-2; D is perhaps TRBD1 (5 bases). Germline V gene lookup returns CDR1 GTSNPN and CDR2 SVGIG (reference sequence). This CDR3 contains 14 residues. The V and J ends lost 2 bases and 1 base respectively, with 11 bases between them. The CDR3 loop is CAWSKTGRNYGYTF. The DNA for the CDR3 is TGTGCCTGGAGTAAAACAGGCCGTAACTATGGCTACACCTTC.

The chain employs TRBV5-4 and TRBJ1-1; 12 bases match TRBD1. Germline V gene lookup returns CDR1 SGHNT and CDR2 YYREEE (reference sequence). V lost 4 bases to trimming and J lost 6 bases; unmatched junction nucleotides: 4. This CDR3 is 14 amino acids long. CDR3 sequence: CASSGRDRGPEAFF. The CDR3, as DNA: TGTGCCAGCAGCGGCCGGGACAGGGGGCCTGAAGCTTTCTTT.

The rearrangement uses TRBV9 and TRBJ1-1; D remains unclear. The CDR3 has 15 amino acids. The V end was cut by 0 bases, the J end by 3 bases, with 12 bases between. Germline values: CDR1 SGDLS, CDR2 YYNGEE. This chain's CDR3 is CASSVEAARDTEAFF. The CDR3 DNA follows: TGTGCCAGCAGCGTAGAGGCCGCGAGGGACACTGAAGCTTTCTTT.

Written as DNA, the CDR3 is TGTGCCAGCAGCCAAGGTACTTCGGCGGGGGGGCATGAGACCCAGTACTTC. Protein product: CASSQGTSAGGHETQYF. The chain joins TRBV3-1 (or the pseudogene TRBV3-2) to TRBJ2-5, with 9 bases aligning to TRBD2. V shed 1 base, J shed 5 bases, and the junction held 11 bases outside the gene matches. Germline CDR1 and CDR2: LGHDT and YNNKEL (reference sequence). This CDR3 region has 17 residues.

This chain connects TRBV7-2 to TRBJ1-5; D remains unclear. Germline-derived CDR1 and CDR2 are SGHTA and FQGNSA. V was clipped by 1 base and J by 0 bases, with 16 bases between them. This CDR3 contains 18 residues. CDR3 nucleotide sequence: TGTGCCAGCAGCTTAGTTTCCGGGATAATTTATAGCAATCAGCCCCAGCATTTT. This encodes CASSLVSGIIYSNQPQHF.

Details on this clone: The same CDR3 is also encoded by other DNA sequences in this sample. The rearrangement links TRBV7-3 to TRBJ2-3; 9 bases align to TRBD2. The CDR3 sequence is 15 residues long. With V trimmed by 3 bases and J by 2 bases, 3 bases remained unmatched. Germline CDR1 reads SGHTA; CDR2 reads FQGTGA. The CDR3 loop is CASSLGLAYTDTQYF. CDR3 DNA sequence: TGTGCCAGCAGCTTGGGACTAGCATACACAGATACGCAGTATTTT.

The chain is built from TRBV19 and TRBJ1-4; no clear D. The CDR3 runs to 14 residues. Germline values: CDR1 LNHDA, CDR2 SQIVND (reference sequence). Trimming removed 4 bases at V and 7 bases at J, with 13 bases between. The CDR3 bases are TGTGCCAGTAGTAGCAACACAGAAGGTGAAAAACTGTTTTTT. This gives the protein CASSSNTEGEKLFF.

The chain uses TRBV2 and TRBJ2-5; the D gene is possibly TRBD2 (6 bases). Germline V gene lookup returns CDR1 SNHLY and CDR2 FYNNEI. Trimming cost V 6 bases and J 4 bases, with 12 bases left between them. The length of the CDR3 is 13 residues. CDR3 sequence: CASRNRGSETQYF. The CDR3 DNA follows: TGTGCCAGCAGAAATCGGGGGTCAGAGACCCAGTACTTC.

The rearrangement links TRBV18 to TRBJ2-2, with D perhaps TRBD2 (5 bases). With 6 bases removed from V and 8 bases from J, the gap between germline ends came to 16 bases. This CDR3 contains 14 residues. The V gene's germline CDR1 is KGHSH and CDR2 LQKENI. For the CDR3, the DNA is TGTGCCAGCTCTCAGGACTGGGGAACGGGGGAGCTGTTTTTT. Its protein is CASSQDWGTGELFF.

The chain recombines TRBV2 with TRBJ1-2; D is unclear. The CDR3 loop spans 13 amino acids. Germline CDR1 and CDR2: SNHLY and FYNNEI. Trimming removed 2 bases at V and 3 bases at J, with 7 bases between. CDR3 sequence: CASSELRDYGYTF. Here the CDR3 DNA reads TGTGCCAGCAGTGAACTCCGGGACTATGGCTACACCTTC.

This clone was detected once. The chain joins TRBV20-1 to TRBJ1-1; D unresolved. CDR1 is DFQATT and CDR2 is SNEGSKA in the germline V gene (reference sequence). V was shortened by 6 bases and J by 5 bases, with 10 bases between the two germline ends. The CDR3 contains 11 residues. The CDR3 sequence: CSAPERTEAFF. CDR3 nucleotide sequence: TGCAGTGCCCCCGAACGGACTGAAGCTTTCTTT.

CDR3 sequence: CASSLPVPGYGYTF. CDR3 in DNA: TGTGCCAGCAGCTTGCCGGTCCCGGGATACGGCTACACCTTC. The chain uses TRBV5-6 and TRBJ1-2; the D is unclear. Germline V gene sequence: CDR1 SGHDT, CDR2 YYEEEE. The V end was cut by 1 base, the J end by 8 bases, with 15 bases between. This CDR3 is built from 14 residues.

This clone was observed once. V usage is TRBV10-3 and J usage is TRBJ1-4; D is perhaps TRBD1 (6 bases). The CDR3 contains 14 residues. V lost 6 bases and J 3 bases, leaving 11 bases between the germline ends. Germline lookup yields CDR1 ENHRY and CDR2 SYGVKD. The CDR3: CAISRGVANEKLFF. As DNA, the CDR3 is TGTGCCATCAGCAGGGGTGTAGCTAATGAAAAACTGTTTTTT.

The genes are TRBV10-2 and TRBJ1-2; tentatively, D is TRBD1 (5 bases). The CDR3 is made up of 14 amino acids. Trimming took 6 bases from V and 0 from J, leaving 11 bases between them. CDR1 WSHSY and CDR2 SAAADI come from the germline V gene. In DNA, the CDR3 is TGCGCCAGCAGCCCAGGGCTGTCTAACTATGGCTACACCTTC. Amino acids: CASSPGLSNYGYTF.

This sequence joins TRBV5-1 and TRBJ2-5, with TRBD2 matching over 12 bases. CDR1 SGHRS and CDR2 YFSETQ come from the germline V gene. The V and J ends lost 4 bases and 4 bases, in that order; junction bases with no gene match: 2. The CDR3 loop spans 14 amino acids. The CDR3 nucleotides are TGCGCCAGCAGCCTAGCGGGGGGGTTAGAGACCCAGTACTTC. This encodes CASSLAGGLETQYF. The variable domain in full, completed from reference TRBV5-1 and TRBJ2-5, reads KAGVTQTPRYLIKTRGQQVTLSCSPISGHRSVSWYQQTPGQGLQFLFEYFSETQRNKGNFPGRFSGRQFSNSRSEMNVSTLELGDSALYLCASSLAGGLETQYFGPGTRLLVL.